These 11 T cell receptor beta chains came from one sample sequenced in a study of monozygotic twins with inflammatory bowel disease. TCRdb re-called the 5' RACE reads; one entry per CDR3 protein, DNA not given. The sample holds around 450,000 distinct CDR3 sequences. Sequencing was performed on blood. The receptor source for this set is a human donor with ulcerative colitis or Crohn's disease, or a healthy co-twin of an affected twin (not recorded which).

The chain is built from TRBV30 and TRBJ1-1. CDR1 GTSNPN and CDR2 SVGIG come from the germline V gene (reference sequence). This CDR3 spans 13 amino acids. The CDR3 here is CAWRDRENTEAFF.

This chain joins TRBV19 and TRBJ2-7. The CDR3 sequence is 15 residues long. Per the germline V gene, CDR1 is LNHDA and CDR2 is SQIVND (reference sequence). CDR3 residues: CASSIRKGHHDEQYF.

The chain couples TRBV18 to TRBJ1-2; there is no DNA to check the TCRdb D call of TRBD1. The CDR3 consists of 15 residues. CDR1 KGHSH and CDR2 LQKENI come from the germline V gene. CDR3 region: CASSLATGELYGYTF.

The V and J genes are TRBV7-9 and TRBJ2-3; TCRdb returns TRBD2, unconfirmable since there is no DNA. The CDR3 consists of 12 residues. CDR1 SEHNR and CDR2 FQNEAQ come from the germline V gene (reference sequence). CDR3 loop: CASSLNEGTQYF.

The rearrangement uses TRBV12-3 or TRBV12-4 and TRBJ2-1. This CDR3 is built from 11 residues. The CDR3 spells CASRSYNEQFF.

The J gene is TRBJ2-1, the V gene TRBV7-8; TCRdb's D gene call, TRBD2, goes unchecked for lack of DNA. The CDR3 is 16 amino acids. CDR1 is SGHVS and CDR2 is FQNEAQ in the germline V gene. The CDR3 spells CASSTNPGLGANEQFF.

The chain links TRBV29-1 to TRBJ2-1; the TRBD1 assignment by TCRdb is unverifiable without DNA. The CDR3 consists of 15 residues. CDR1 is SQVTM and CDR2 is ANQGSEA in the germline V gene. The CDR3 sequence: CSGQGGPSSYNEQFF.

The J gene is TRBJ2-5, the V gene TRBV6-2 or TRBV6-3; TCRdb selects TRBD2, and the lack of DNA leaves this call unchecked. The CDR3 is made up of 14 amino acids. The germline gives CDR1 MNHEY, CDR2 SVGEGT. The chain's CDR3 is CASSLAGLGETQFF.

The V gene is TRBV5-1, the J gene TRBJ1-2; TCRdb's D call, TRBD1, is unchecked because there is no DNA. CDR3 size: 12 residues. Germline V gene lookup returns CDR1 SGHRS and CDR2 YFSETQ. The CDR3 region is CASSSTVYGYTF.

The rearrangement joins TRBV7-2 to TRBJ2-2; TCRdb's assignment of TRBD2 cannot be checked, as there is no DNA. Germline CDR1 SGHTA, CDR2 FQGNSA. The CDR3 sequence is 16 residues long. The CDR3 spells CASSLEVAGGTGELFF.

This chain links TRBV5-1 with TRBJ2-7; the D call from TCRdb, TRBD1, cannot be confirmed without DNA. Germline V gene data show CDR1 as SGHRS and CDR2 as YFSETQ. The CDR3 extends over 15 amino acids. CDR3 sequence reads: CASSLLSTGNYEQYF.